The clone carrying this T cell receptor (beta chain) was detected once. The data originate from a study of control samples from healthy donors and cancer patients. CDR1 and CDR2 from the germline V gene are ENHRY and SYGVKD. V shed 3 bases, J shed 2 bases, and the junction held 12 bases outside the gene matches. CDR3 length: 18 amino acids. Here immunoSEQ multiplex PCR was the method, and the copy in TCRdb shows in-frame clones only, minus some. The data hold roughly 170,000 clones, with over 80% observed a single time. The TCR comes from a man aged 18-30 years in good health. This rearrangement joins TRBV10-3 to TRBJ1-5; 8 bases agree with TRBD1. Sequencing was carried out using blood. The CDR3 DNA sequence: TGTGCCATCAGTGATAGGCGGCAGGGGGCTGTTGGCAATCAGCCCCAGCATTTT. Translation: CAISDRRQGAVGNQPQHF.